This T cell receptor beta chain was identified in a study of cytomegalovirus exposure and HLA in healthy donors. A remark on this clone: Its antigen is not identified.

PCR amplification relied on 60 Vbeta primers (plus 13 Jbeta primers). Method: immunoSEQ multiplex PCR; TCRdb's copy keeps in-frame clones and lacks some. The data hold around 200,000 clones, with roughly 72% observed a single time. The CDR3 totals 13 residues. The germline V gene encodes CDR1 SGHVS and CDR2 FQNEAQ. Trimming took off 1 base at V and 8 bases at J, with 11 bases between the two ends. Study-level points and caveats: A few chains tied to CMV proved CMV antigen-specific in vitro. The authors enumerated over 150 TCR beta chains as linked to cytomegalovirus. The availability of immune exposure information extended only to CMV serostatus. Follow-up analysis later connected one missense variant in DCLRE1C with trimming of TCR beta V- and J-genes.

The sequenced sample consisted of PBMCs. This TCR was recovered from a woman aged 25 to 39 in good health and CMV-seropositive. V gene TRBV7-8 combines with J gene TRBJ2-5; no clear D gene. The CDR3 spells CASSLEMWSTQYF. The CDR3 region has the DNA TGTGCCAGCAGCTTAGAGATGTGGAGTACCCAGTACTTC.